This T cell receptor (beta chain) originates from a study of blood T cell repertoires in COVID-19 (dated by TCRdb to 2019 to 2021). About the investigation overall: Samples from collaborators originated in the United States, Italy and Spain and spanned both the acute and convalescent phases of COVID-19. The material from the prospective study consisted of cDNA or gDNA derived from T cells, B-cell-depleted T cells, or PBMCs. Subjects who had been exposed to COVID-19, were actively infected with it, or had recovered from it provided the deeply sampled blood TCRbeta repertoires that made up the dataset. The repertoires were released in a freely available public database meant as a resource for research on the immune response to SARS-CoV-2. The samples were drawn from two sources: the first 160 participants of the ongoing ImmuneRACE study, and 1,200 or so subjects contributed by 6 global collaborators. The sample metadata nearly always contained a de-identified subject ID, COVID-19 status, age in years and sex. HLA class I and class II types, where available, came from metadata supplied by the sample provider rather than from assay-based typing. Overall study outcomes, separate from this receptor: How much clinical and demographic metadata was included differed by source and by participant, and the metadata was provided uncurated.

Collaborating institutions collected whole blood in K2EDTA tubes following their own protocols. For TCRbeta analysis, collaborators shipped samples in one of three forms: frozen whole blood, isolated PBMCs, or DNA extracted from either of those sample types. The immunoSEQ Assay, a bias-controlled multiplex PCR, was used to amplify TCRbeta CDR3 regions from genomic DNA. In the source study's methods: The number of nucleated cells in each sample was estimated from the amplification of reference gene primers within the assay. To quantify the absolute abundance of each unique TCRbeta CDR3 rearrangement, sequence reads were collapsed and filtered. For each sample, productive Simpson clonality was calculated as the square root of Simpson's diversity index over productive rearrangements. Drawn from immuneACCESS, this table holds only the in-frame rearrangements with V and J called that TCRdb kept. Clones are partly lost; checked studies trace under half to an unresolved V gene and leave the rest unexplained. That table supplies the V and J calls and clone size; D and trimming were determined from the DNA. The sample records some 73,000 clones, around nine tenths of which are singletons. The leading ten clones occupy 6.9% of the sample.

Of note for this clone: Its binding antigen is unknown. No base quality values were provided; no much bigger clone lies one nucleotide off.

The germline V gene (reference sequence) supplies CDR1 LNHDA and CDR2 SQIVND. Ends trimmed: V by 4 bases, J by 2 bases; bases unmatched to a gene: 5. The CDR3 measures 15 amino acids from cysteine to phenylalanine. The kept DNA is CDR3 alone, 45 bases in frame from the first base. This sequence uses TRBV19 and TRBJ1-5, with 7 middle bases fitting TRBD1. The specimen sequenced was peripheral blood. The source of this sequence is a human donor in a cohort sampled during active COVID-19. DNA sequence: TGTGCCAGTAGTACCCAAGGACAGGGCAATCAGCCCCAGCATTTT. It translates to CASSTQGQGNQPQHF. Full variable domain (CDR3 extended with the reference TRBV19 and TRBJ1-5 proteins): DGGITQSPKYLFRKEGQNVTLSCEQNLNHDAMYWYRQDPGQGLRLIYYSQIVNDFQKGDIAEGYSVSREKKESFPLTVTSAQKNPTAFYLCASSTQGQGNQPQHFGDGTRLSIL.